The sequence of this T cell receptor (beta chain) was determined in a study of vaccination and CD4 T cells after COVID-19. Documented treatment: roughly 10-day PBMC culture with coronavirus spike peptide pools or control peptides (ViraFEST assay). After culture for approximately 9 days, isolation of CD4+ T cells was performed by negative selection. The Oncomine TCR Beta short-read assay was applied to DNA of cultured CD4+ T cells. Each CDR3 protein is one row after TCRdb ran MiXCR on the PCR reads. The repertoire consists of 12,000 to 15,000 distinct CDR3 sequences, with roughly 36% occurring once and the leading ten covering roughly a third. Regarding this clonotype: Antigen unknown.

The TCR sequence derives from a human donor with COVID-19. The specimen sequenced was cultured CD4+ T cells from blood.

CDR3 sequence: CASSPSSTGGTGELFF. The CDR3 nucleotides are TGTGCCAGCAGCCCCTCCTCGACAGGGGGGACCGGGGAGCTGTTTTTT. This chain uses TRBV7-9 with TRBJ2-2; 9 bases map to TRBD1. Germline V lookup: CDR1 SEHNR, CDR2 FQNEAQ (reference sequence). The CDR3 is made up of 16 amino acids. The V gene end was trimmed by 5 bases and the J gene end by 5 bases; junction bases not matched to a gene: 9.